The TCR beta chain described here comes from a study of T cells in Graves' hyperthyroidism and ophthalmopathy. Amplification of TCR beta CDR3 regions was performed using RNA transcripts as template. First-round RT-PCR of the TCR CDR3 relied on the HTBI primer set. TCRdb reanalysed the multiplex PCR reads using MiXCR and keeps one entry per CDR3 protein. This table has a few hundred thousand distinct CDR3 sequences, about 15% appearing once. Patients having uncontrolled infection, another autoimmune disease, pregnancy or lactation were not included. This clonotype was observed a handful of times. Its target is not known. Study findings and constraints: Stable hyperthyroidism was told apart from ophthalmopathy by a model built on 13 V-J features.

This clonotype was sampled from a young woman with Graves' hyperthyroidism. The sequenced sample consisted of blood.

CDR3 sequence reads: CASSWDRGTYNEQFF. The CDR3 coding sequence is TGTGCCAGCAGCTGGGACAGGGGAACCTACAATGAGCAGTTCTTC. V and J are TRBV7-3 and TRBJ2-1; 10 bases are a match to TRBD1. CDR1 is SGHTA, CDR2 FQGTGA, per germline. The CDR3 runs to 15 residues. V trimming: 4 bases; J trimming: 2 bases; junction bases outside the gene matches: 2.